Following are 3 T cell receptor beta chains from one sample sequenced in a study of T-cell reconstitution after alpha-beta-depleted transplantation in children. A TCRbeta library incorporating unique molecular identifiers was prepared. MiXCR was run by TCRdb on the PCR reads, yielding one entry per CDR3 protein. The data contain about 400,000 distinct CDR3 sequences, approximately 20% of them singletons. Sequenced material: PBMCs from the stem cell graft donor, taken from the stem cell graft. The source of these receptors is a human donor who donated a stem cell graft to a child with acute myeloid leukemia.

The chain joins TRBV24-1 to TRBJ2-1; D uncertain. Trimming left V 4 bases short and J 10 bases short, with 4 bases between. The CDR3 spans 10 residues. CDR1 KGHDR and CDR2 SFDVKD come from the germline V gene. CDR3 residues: CATSDEEQFF. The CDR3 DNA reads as TGTGCCACCAGTGACGAAGAGCAGTTCTTC.

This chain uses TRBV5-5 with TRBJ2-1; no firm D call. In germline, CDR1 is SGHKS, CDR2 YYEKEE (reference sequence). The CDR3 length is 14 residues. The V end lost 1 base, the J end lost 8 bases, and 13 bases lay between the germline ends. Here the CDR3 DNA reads TGTGCCAGCAGCTTGCACTCCGGAACAGATGAGCAGTTCTTC. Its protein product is CASSLHSGTDEQFF.

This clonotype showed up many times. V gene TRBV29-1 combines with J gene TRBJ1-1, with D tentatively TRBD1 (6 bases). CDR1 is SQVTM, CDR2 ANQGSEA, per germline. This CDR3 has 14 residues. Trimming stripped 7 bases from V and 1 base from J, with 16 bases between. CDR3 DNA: TGCAGCGCCAATACAGGAGGGGGGAACACTGAAGCTTTCTTT. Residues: CSANTGGGNTEAFF. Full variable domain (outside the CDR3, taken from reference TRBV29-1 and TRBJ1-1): SAVISQKPSRDICQRGTSLTIQCQVDSQVTMMFWYRQQPGQSLTLIATANQGSEATYESGFVIDKFPISRPNLTFSTLTVSNMSPEDSSIYLCSANTGGGNTEAFFGQGTRLTVV.